The T cell receptor beta chain under discussion was sequenced for a study of patients and donors after allogeneic stem cell transplantation. This clonotype was recorded many times. TCRdb re-called the RT-PCR reads through MiXCR, storing one row per CDR3 protein. This sample yields hundreds of thousands of distinct CDR3 sequences, of which 13% to 15% are seen a single time; around 10% belongs to the top ten. The CDR3 length is 12 residues. Germline V gene sequence: CDR1 MNHEY, CDR2 SVGAGI. Trimming took off 6 bases at V and 8 bases at J, with 13 bases between the two ends. This sequence joins TRBV6-5 and TRBJ1-1, with no clear D. The material sequenced was blood, either unsorted or a sorted T cell fraction (not recorded which). This receptor was identified in a human donor who was either an allogeneic HSCT recipient or a stem cell or donor lymphocyte infusion donor (not recorded which). It is not recorded whose cells these are; they may come from a transplant donor. The CDR3 nucleotides read TGTGCCAGCAGGGGTGACACTGGAGAAGCTTTCTTT. Translating it yields CASRGDTGEAFF.